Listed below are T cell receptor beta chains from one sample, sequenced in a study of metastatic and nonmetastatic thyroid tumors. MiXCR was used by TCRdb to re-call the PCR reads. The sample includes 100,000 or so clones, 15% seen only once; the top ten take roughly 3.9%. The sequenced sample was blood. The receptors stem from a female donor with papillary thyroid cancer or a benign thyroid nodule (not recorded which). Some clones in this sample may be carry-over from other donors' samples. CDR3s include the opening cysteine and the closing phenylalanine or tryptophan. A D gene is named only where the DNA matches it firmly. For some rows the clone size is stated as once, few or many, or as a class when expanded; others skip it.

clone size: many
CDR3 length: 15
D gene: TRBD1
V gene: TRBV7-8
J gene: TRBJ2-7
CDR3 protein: CASSLTGGPPEEQYF
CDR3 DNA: TGTGCCAGCAGTTTAACAGGGGGCCCCCCTGAGGAGCAGTACTTC

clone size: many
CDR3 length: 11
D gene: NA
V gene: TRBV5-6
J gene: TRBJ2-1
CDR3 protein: CASSSRREQFF
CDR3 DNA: TGTGCCAGCAGCTCGAGGAGAGAGCAGTTCTTC

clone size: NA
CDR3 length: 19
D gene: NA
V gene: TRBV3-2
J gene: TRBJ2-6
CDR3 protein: CASSQVWGRASSGANVLTF
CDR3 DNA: TGTGCCAGCAGCCAAGTATGGGGCAGGGCTAGCTCTGGGGCCAACGTCCTGACTTTC

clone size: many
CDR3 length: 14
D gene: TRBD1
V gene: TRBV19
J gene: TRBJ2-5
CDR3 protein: CASSLTGGLVGLYF
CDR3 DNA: TGTGCCAGTAGTTTGACAGGGGGTTTAGTTGGCCTCTACTTC

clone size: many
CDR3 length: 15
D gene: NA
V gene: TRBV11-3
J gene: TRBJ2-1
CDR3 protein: CASSLGRGRVSEQFF
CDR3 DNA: TGTGCCAGCAGCTTAGGCCGGGGAAGGGTCAGTGAGCAGTTCTTC

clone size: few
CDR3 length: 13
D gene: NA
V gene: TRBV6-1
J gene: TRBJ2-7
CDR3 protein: CASSFQEAYEQYF
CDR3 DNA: TGTGCCAGCAGCTTTCAAGAAGCCTACGAGCAGTACTTC

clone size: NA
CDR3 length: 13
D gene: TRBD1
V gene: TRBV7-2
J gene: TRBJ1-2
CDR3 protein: CASSDRGIDGYTF
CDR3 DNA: TGTGCCAGCAGCGACAGGGGGATAGATGGCTACACCTTC

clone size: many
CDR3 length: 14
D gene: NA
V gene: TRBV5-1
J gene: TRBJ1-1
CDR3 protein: CASSLGQTGTEAFF
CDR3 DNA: TGCGCCAGCAGCTTGGGTCAAACGGGGACTGAAGCTTTCTTT

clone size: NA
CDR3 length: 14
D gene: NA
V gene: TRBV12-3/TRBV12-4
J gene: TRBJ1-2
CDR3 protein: CASSLNIDATRYTF
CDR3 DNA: TGTGCCAGCAGTCTAAATATTGACGCCACCCGCTACACCTTC

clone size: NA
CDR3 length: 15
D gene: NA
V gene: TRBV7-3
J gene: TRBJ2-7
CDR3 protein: CAGSLGGTDSYEQYF
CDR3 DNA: TGTGCCGGCAGCCTGGGCGGGACTGACTCCTACGAGCAGTACTTC

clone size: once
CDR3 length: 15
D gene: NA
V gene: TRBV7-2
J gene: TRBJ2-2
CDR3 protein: CASSFGGEAHWELFF
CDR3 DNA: TGTGCCAGCAGCTTTGGCGGGGAGGCCCACTGGGAGCTGTTTTTT

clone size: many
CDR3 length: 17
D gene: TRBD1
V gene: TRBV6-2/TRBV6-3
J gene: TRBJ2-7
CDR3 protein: CASSDRWDRGNPNEQYF
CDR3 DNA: TGTGCCAGCAGTGACCGGTGGGACAGGGGAAATCCGAACGAGCAGTACTTC

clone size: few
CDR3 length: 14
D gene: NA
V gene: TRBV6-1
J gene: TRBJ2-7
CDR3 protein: CASSPRSPPYEQYF
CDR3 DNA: TGTGCCAGCAGTCCCCGGTCCCCACCCTACGAGCAGTACTTC

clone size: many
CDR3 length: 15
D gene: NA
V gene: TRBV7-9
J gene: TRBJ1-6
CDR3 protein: CASSSGSSYNSPLHF
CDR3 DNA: TGTGCCAGCAGCTCAGGGAGCTCCTATAATTCACCCCTCCACTTT

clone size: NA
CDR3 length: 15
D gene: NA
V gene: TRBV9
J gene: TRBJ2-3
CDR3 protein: CASSVSQRGTDTQYF
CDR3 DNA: TGTGCCAGCAGCGTATCCCAGCGAGGGACAGATACGCAGTATTTT

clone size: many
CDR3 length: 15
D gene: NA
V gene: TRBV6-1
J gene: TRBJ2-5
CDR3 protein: CASSEKGGGPRSQYF
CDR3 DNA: TGTGCCAGCAGTGAAAAAGGCGGGGGCCCCCGGAGCCAGTACTTC

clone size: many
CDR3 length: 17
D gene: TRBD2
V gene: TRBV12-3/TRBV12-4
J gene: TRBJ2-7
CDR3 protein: CASSLKAGGIVFYEQYF
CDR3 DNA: TGTGCCAGCAGTTTAAAGGCGGGGGGCATAGTTTTTTACGAGCAGTACTTC

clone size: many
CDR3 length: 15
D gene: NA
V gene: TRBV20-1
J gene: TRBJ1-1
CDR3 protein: CSARDATGLNTEAFF
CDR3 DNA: TGCAGTGCTAGAGATGCGACGGGCTTGAACACTGAAGCTTTCTTT